The TCR beta chain under discussion was sequenced for a study of blood T cell repertoires in COVID-19. Study overall: Specimens from acute and convalescent COVID-19 originated in the United States, Italy and Spain.

In the original processing: How many nucleated cells were present was estimated from reference gene primer amplification. Data came from immunoSEQ multiplex PCR; TCRdb stores just in-frame clones and leaves some out. The V and J calls and clone size come from that table; D and trimming were worked out from the DNA. The sample holds some 200,000 clones, roughly 84% seen once. Seattle patients were enrolled during active infection and followed longitudinally. This CDR3 is 15 amino acids long. The V segment lost 8 bases and the J segment 1 base; nucleotides outside the gene matches: 12. CDR1 SQVTM and CDR2 ANQGSEA come from the germline V gene.

V is TRBV29-1 and J is TRBJ2-3; 7 positions match TRBD2. The TCR was taken from a man aged 45-60 years with COVID-19, enrolled during active disease. The specimen was peripheral blood. The CDR3 DNA follows: TGCAGCACCAAATGGCTAGCGGAGCGCACAGATACGCAGTATTTT. It specifies CSTKWLAERTDTQYF.